The entry below describes one T cell receptor beta chain. J was trimmed by 3 bases and V by 5 bases; bases with no gene match: 4. The V gene's germline CDR1 is SGHTA and CDR2 FQGNSA. The CDR3 spans 14 residues. Either two negative PCRs, clearance, or symptom resolution qualified Cohort 3 donors as recovered. In the original workflow: Researchers report that nucleated cell counts were estimated from reference gene primer amplification. Libraries were prepared by immunoSEQ multiplex PCR; TCRdb keeps only in-frame clonotypes and omits some of them. V, J and clone size were drawn from that table, and D and trimming were deduced from the DNA. This repertoire shows some 200,000 clones, 82% found once; its top ten account for around 11%. This sample stems from a study of blood T cell repertoires in COVID-19. On the study more broadly: T cells, B-cell-depleted T cells, or PBMCs provided the cDNA or gDNA that served as material.

The sequenced sample was PBMCs or T cells enriched from blood (not recorded which). The rearrangement joins TRBV7-2 to TRBJ2-1; TRBD1 matches 7 bases. This receptor was identified in a man aged 35 to 55 who had recovered from COVID-19. The CDR3: CASSGQVLYNEQFF. The CDR3 DNA reads as TGTGCCAGCAGCGGACAGGTACTCTACAATGAGCAGTTCTTC.